The present T cell receptor (beta chain) was sequenced within a study of Graves' ophthalmopathy and Graves' hyperthyroidism. At the level of the study: Stable hyperthyroidism was defined by absence of ophthalmopathy within 18 months of follow-up.

Overall study findings and caveats: It was with 70.59% sensitivity and about 72% specificity that the model predicted ophthalmopathy progression. The 13-signature model separated ophthalmopathy from stable hyperthyroidism at around 86% sensitivity and approximately 81% specificity.

About this clonotype itself: Its antigen is still unknown.

RNA transcripts were the source from which TCR beta CDR3 regions were amplified. HTBI-primed RT-PCR formed the first round, and a multiplex PCR formed the second. From the multiplex PCR reads, TCRdb called clonotypes with MiXCR, one entry per CDR3 protein. The profile shows 900,000 to 1,200,000 distinct CDR3 sequences, 35% to 40% of them singletons. Clinicians made diagnoses from clinical symptoms, serum thyroxine, TRAb, thyroid ultrasound and orbital computed tomography. CDR3 size: 16 residues. Germline CDR1 is MNHNS and CDR2 is SASEGT. Germline trimming cut 2 bases from V and 7 bases from J; bases unmatched to any gene: 7.

The chain has TRBV6-1 and TRBJ1-6; 8 nucleotides align to TRBD1. The sequence derives from an adult man with Graves' hyperthyroidism. Sequenced material: peripheral blood or thyroid tissue (not recorded which). The CDR3, as DNA: TGTGCCAGCAGTGAACCCCCGGGACAGGAAAATTCACCCCTCCACTTT. This codes for CASSEPPGQENSPLHF.